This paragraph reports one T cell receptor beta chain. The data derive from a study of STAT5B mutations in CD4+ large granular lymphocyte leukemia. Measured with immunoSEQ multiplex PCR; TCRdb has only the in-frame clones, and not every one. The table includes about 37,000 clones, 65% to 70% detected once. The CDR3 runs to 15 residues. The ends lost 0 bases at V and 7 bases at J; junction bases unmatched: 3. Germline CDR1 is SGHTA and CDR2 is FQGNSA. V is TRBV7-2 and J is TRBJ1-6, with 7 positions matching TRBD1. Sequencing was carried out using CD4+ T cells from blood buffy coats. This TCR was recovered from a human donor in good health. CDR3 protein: CASSLAGTANSPLHF. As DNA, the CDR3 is TGTGCCAGCAGCTTAGCAGGGACAGCCAATTCACCCCTCCACTTT. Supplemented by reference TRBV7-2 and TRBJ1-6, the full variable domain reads GAGVSQSPSNKVTEKGKDVELRCDPISGHTALYWYRQSLGQGLEFLIYFQGNSAPDKSGLPSDRFSAERTGGSVSTLTIQRTQQEDSAVYLCASSLAGTANSPLHFGNGTRLTVT.